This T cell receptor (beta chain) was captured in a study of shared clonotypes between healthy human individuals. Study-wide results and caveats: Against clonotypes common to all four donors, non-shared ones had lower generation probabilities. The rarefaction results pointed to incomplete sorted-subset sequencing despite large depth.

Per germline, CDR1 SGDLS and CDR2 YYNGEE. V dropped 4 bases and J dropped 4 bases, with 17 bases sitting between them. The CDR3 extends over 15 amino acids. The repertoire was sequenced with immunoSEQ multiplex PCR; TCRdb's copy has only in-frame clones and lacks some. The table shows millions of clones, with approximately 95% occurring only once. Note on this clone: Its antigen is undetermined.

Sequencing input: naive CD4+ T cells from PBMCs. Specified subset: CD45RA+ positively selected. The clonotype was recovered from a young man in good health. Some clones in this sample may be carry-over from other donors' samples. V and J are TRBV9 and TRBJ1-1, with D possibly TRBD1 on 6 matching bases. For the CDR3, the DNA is TGTGCCAGCAGCCCTAAGGGGGTAGTGAGCACTGAAGCTTTCTTT. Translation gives CASSPKGVVSTEAFF.